The 18 T cell receptor beta chains listed next were all sequenced from one sample in a study of T cell responses to AZD1222 COVID-19 vaccine. The repertoire was sequenced with immunoSEQ multiplex PCR; TCRdb's copy has only in-frame clones and lacks some. The profile covers around 120,000 clones, with over 85% appearing a single time and approximately 8.4% taken by the ten largest. This specimen consisted of peripheral blood, obtained on day 0 of AZD1222 vaccination. Receptor source: an adult in good health.

V is TRBV6-5 and J is TRBJ1-3; 7 positions match TRBD1. Germline CDR1 and CDR2: MNHEY and SVGAGI. CDR3 length: 13 amino acids. The V gene end was trimmed by 10 bases and the J gene end by 1 base; junction bases not matched to a gene: 4. This CDR3 is CATKTGSGNTIYF. Here the CDR3 DNA reads TGTGCCACTAAGACAGGGTCTGGAAACACCATATATTTT.

V usage is TRBV6-5 and J usage is TRBJ1-2; TRBD1 aligns across 11 bases. The V gene's germline CDR1 is MNHEY and CDR2 SVGAGI. CDR3 size: 14 residues. The V and J ends lost 6 bases and 3 bases, in that order; junction bases with no gene match: 3. CDR3 DNA: TGTGCCAGCAGCAGGACAGGGGGCGACTATGGCTACACCTTC. It translates to CASSRTGGDYGYTF.

The CDR3 coding sequence is TGTGCCAGCAGTTTATTGGCAGGGAGGAGCCCTGAAGCTTTCTTT. It encodes CASSLLAGRSPEAFF. The rearrangement uses TRBV28 and TRBJ1-1, with a possible D match to TRBD1 (5 bases). V lost 1 base and J 6 bases, leaving 15 bases between the germline ends. The CDR3 runs to 15 residues. Germline V CDR1 and CDR2: MDHEN, SYDVKM.

The gene calls are TRBV6-5 and TRBJ2-1; 12 nucleotides match TRBD2. The J segment lost 2 bases and the V segment lost 4 bases, leaving 3 bases of the junction unmatched. This CDR3 is 16 amino acids long. Germline V lookup: CDR1 MNHEY, CDR2 SVGAGI. CDR3 bases: TGTGCCAGCAGTTCCAGACTAGCGGGAGCCTACAATGAGCAGTTCTTC. Amino acid sequence: CASSSRLAGAYNEQFF.

V is TRBV5-1 and J is TRBJ1-3; 8 nucleotides match TRBD1. The CDR3 is 15 residues long. V shed 5 bases, J shed 2 bases, and the junction held 6 bases outside the gene matches. Germline CDR1 is SGHRS and CDR2 is YFSETQ. CDR3 sequence: CASRLDRGTGNTIYF. Written as DNA, the CDR3 is TGCGCCAGCAGACTCGACAGGGGAACTGGAAACACCATATATTTT.

The V call is TRBV5-6, the J call TRBJ1-5; D might be TRBD1 (5 bases). CDR1 is SGHDT and CDR2 is YYEEEE in the germline V gene. The ends were cut back, 4 bases at V and 7 bases at J, with 12 bases in the middle. This CDR3 is built from 13 residues. The CDR3 nucleotides read TGTGCCAGCAGCGAGGACCAGGGACAGCCCCAGCATTTT. Protein sequence: CASSEDQGQPQHF.

V is TRBV7-8 and J is TRBJ2-7; D gene uncertain. Germline assignment: CDR1 SGHVS and CDR2 FQNEAQ. The ends were cut back, 5 bases at V and 6 bases at J, with 20 bases in the middle. CDR3 size: 15 residues. The CDR3 spells CASSPTPGALGEQYF. DNA for the CDR3: TGTGCCAGCAGCCCAACCCCAGGAGCCCTAGGCGAGCAGTACTTC.

This clone came up once. The rearrangement links TRBV2 to TRBJ1-4; unclear D gene. Between the trimmed V and J ends, which lost 8 bases and 9 bases, there was a span of 13 bases. This CDR3 spans 12 amino acids. Per germline, CDR1 SNHLY and CDR2 FYNNEI. CDR3 sequence: CASSLTAQKLFF. CDR3 nucleotides: TGTGCCAGCTCCCTGACGGCACAAAAACTGTTTTTT.

The CDR3 sequence is CASSLVTGGNTEAFF. CDR3 DNA: TGTGCCAGCTCACTTGTCACAGGAGGAAACACTGAAGCTTTCTTT. The genes are TRBV18 and TRBJ1-1; the D gene is possibly TRBD1 (5 bases). This CDR3 comprises 15 residues. The germline gives CDR1 KGHSH, CDR2 LQKENI. V dropped 4 bases and J dropped 2 bases, with 14 bases sitting between them.

This chain joins TRBV29-1 and TRBJ1-4; the D is unclear. Looked up from germline, CDR1 is SQVTM and CDR2 is ANQGSEA. The CDR3 contains 11 residues. Trimming left V 4 bases short and J 11 bases short, with 11 bases between. DNA for the CDR3: TGCAGCGTTGGCTGGGGTGACAAACTGTTTTTT. Its translation: CSVGWGDKLFF.

This clone was counted only a few times. V usage is TRBV27 and J usage is TRBJ2-1, with 7 bases fitting TRBD1. Unmatched junction bases numbered 18, after V lost 4 bases and J lost 6 bases. The CDR3 sequence is 18 residues long. Per germline, CDR1 MNHEY and CDR2 SMNVEV (reference sequence). The CDR3 nucleotides read TGTGCCAGCAGTTCATTTTATGGACAGGCATCCCCTTCCAATGAGCAGTTCTTC. Translating gives CASSSFYGQASPSNEQFF.

This clone was detected a few times. The gene calls are TRBV28 and TRBJ1-3; TRBD1 matches at 7 bases. Germline V gives CDR1 MDHEN, CDR2 SYDVKM. J lost 4 bases, V lost 4 bases, and 4 bases had no gene match. This CDR3 spans 14 amino acids. As DNA, the CDR3 is TGTGCCAGCAGTTCCGGACAGGCCGGAAACACCATATATTTT. It translates to CASSSGQAGNTIYF.

This clone was seen more than once but under ten times. The chain has TRBV27 and TRBJ1-6; TRBD1 aligns across 7 bases. The CDR3 extends over 16 amino acids. V trimming: 0 bases; J trimming: 6 bases; junction bases outside the gene matches: 5. Germline-derived CDR1 and CDR2 are MNHEY and SMNVEV (reference sequence). The CDR3 is CASSLSGQGVNSPLHF. The CDR3 bases are TGTGCCAGCAGTTTATCGGGGCAGGGGGTTAATTCACCCCTCCACTTT.

The chain carries TRBV30 and TRBJ2-3; D may be TRBD2 (7 bases). Trimming removed 3 bases from V and 3 bases from J, with 13 bases in between. Germline CDR1 GTSNPN, CDR2 SVGIG (reference sequence). This CDR3 spans 14 amino acids. The CDR3 coding sequence is TGTGCCTGGAGCCCCGAGGGGGGGACAGATACGCAGTATTTT. It specifies CAWSPEGGTDTQYF.

The J gene is TRBJ1-2, the V gene TRBV27; D gene unclear. Germline CDR1 and CDR2: MNHEY and SMNVEV (reference sequence). Trimming removed 4 bases at V and 4 bases at J, with 10 bases between. The CDR3 contains 13 residues. The CDR3 region has the DNA TGTGCCAGCAGTTCCAGCGGGTCCTATGGCTACACCTTC. Amino acids: CASSSSGSYGYTF.

This clone is a singleton in its sample. The genes are TRBV7-2 and TRBJ2-7, with TRBD2 matching 10 bases. CDR3 length: 17 amino acids. Germline values: CDR1 SGHTA, CDR2 FQGNSA. J was trimmed by 5 bases and V by 0 bases; bases with no gene match: 10. CDR3 in amino acids: CASSLALSGRSGDEQYF. The CDR3 DNA reads as TGTGCCAGCAGCTTAGCGCTTAGCGGGAGGTCGGGAGACGAGCAGTACTTC.

The genes are TRBV19 and TRBJ2-7; 13 bases map to TRBD2. CDR1 and CDR2 (germline): LNHDA, SQIVND (reference sequence). The CDR3 totals 15 residues. V was pared by 6 bases and J by 0 bases, with 2 bases of the junction left unmatched. CDR3 sequence (DNA): TGTGCCAGTAGAGGACTAGCGGGGGCCTCCTACGAGCAGTACTTC. As protein: CASRGLAGASYEQYF.

To note about this clone: The germline gene is not matched at one end of the junction; a read error may be the cause. This rearrangement joins TRBV2 to TRBJ1-1; D is uncertain. Germline loops: CDR1 SNHLY, CDR2 FYNNEI. The CDR3 loop spans 10 amino acids. For the CDR3, the DNA is TGTGCCAGCAGCGAAGTCATGGCTTTCTTT. Amino acids: CASSEVMAFF.